This entry lists 10 T cell receptor beta chains sequenced from one sample in a study of response to subunit inactivated influenza vaccine. MiXCR was run by TCRdb on the RT-PCR reads, yielding one entry per CDR3 protein. This sample has some 800,000 distinct CDR3 sequences, with 21% found just once. The sequences come from PBMCs from blood, collected roughly 5 days after vaccination. These receptor sequences come from a man in his forties or fifties who received an inactivated influenza vaccine.

This clonotype has a handful of counts. The chain joins TRBV10-3 to TRBJ1-1; D is unresolved. The V gene's germline CDR1 is ENHRY and CDR2 SYGVKD. The V end was cut by 3 bases, the J end by 0 bases, with 8 bases between. The CDR3 contains 14 residues. Here the CDR3 DNA reads TGTGCCATCAGTGACCACACCCTGAACACTGAAGCTTTCTTT. This translates into CAISDHTLNTEAFF.

This clonotype was found a few times. The genes are TRBV20-1 and TRBJ2-2; 8 bases are shared with TRBD1. Trimming cost V 6 bases and J 1 base; bases outside gene matches: 7. The CDR3 covers 15 residues. Looked up from germline, CDR1 is DFQATT and CDR2 is SNEGSKA (reference sequence). The CDR3 sequence is CSAMTGTGNTGELFF. Here the CDR3 DNA reads TGCAGTGCAATGACCGGGACAGGGAACACCGGGGAGCTGTTTTTT.

The rearrangement links TRBV20-1 to TRBJ2-3; 10 bases match TRBD2. This CDR3 has 16 residues. Looked up from germline, CDR1 is DFQATT and CDR2 is SNEGSKA (reference sequence). Unmatched junction bases numbered 5, after V lost 2 bases and J lost 0 bases. As DNA, the CDR3 is TGCAGTGCTAGACCCGTAGCGGGAGGAAGCACAGATACGCAGTATTTT. Translated: CSARPVAGGSTDTQYF.

J is TRBJ2-7 and V is TRBV15; no definite D call. V lost 3 bases, J lost 4 bases, and 10 bases lay in between. The CDR3 is made up of 13 amino acids. Germline CDR1 is LNHNV and CDR2 is YYDKDF (reference sequence). CDR3 protein: CATSSEYGYEQYF. Here the CDR3 DNA reads TGTGCCACCAGCAGTGAGTATGGGTACGAGCAGTACTTC.

This clonotype was detected a few times. The genes are TRBV12-3 or TRBV12-4 and TRBJ1-5; 7 bases are a match to TRBD1. The length of the CDR3 is 16 residues. The V and J ends lost 2 bases and 1 base, in that order; junction bases with no gene match: 5. CDR3 DNA: TGTGCCAGCAGTTTAAAAGGGGGCATAAGCAATCAGCCCCAGCATTTT. Residues: CASSLKGGISNQPQHF.

This clonotype has a handful of counts. The chain links TRBV7-2 to TRBJ2-2; D perhaps matches TRBD2 (5 bases). The CDR3 length is 18 residues. Germline loops: CDR1 SGHTA, CDR2 FQGNSA. V shed 0 bases and J shed 4 bases, with 18 bases lying between them. The DNA for the CDR3 is TGTGCCAGCAGCTTAGCGCTTAAGTACAGCGCGGGCACCGGGGAGCTGTTTTTT. Its protein product is CASSLALKYSAGTGELFF. Together with reference TRBV7-2 and TRBJ2-2, the CDR3 gives the full variable domain: GAGVSQSPSNKVTEKGKDVELRCDPISGHTALYWYRQSLGQGLEFLIYFQGNSAPDKSGLPSDRFSAERTGGSVSTLTIQRTQQEDSAVYLCASSLALKYSAGTGELFFGEGSRLTVL.

J is TRBJ2-3 and V is TRBV7-2; 9 nucleotides align to TRBD1. The CDR3 has 17 residues. The trim removed 4 bases at V and 1 base at J, leaving 9 bases unmatched. Germline values: CDR1 SGHTA, CDR2 FQGNSA. The CDR3 loop reads CASSSLLGQGGTDTQYF. The CDR3, as DNA: TGTGCCAGCAGCTCCTTATTGGGACAGGGAGGCACAGATACGCAGTATTTT.

The chain employs TRBV30 and TRBJ2-1, with TRBD2 matching over 12 bases. Germline V gene data show CDR1 as GTSNPN and CDR2 as SVGIG (reference sequence). The CDR3 contains 15 residues. Germline trimming cut 4 bases from V and 8 bases from J; bases unmatched to any gene: 9. In DNA, the CDR3 is TGTGCCTGGAAACTGCTAGCGGGAGGGCCACATGAGCAGTTCTTC. The encoded protein is CAWKLLAGGPHEQFF.

This clonotype occurred a few times. The rearrangement joins TRBV7-2 to TRBJ2-7, with a tentative D call TRBD1 (6 bases). V was shortened by 5 bases and J by 3 bases, with 14 bases between the two germline ends. Germline values: CDR1 SGHTA, CDR2 FQGNSA. The CDR3 totals 14 residues. For the CDR3, the DNA is TGTGCCAGCAGCCCAGGGGAATTTTACTACGAGCAGTACTTC. It encodes CASSPGEFYYEQYF. Drawing the rest from reference TRBV7-2 and TRBJ2-7, the complete variable domain is GAGVSQSPSNKVTEKGKDVELRCDPISGHTALYWYRQSLGQGLEFLIYFQGNSAPDKSGLPSDRFSAERTGGSVSTLTIQRTQQEDSAVYLCASSPGEFYYEQYFGPGTRLTVT.

At least ten counts were recorded for this clonotype. The genes are TRBV29-1 and TRBJ1-1; D is ambiguous. V was trimmed by 2 bases and J by 1 base, leaving 11 bases between them. This CDR3 comprises 14 residues. Germline assignment: CDR1 SQVTM and CDR2 ANQGSEA. DNA for the CDR3: TGCAGCGTTGAACCCCCGGCCAGGAACACTGAAGCTTTCTTT. This encodes CSVEPPARNTEAFF.